Listed below are T cell receptor beta chains from one sample, sequenced in a study of shared clonotypes between healthy human individuals. Some clones are missing from TCRdb's copy, which holds only in-frame ones; the method was immunoSEQ multiplex PCR. The table includes around 550,000 clones, 90% to 95% detected once. The material sequenced was naive CD8+ T cells sorted from blood. These receptors were taken from a woman in her 30s in good health. CDR3s include the opening cysteine and the closing phenylalanine or tryptophan. D genes are given only for firm matches. Size values are once, few and many counts, or a class for expanded clones, and some rows have none.

V: TRBV29-1
D: TRBD1
J: TRBJ2-7
size: .
DNA: TGCAGCGTTGAGGGGACAGAGGCCTACGAGCAGTACTTC
CDR3: CSVEGTEAYEQYF

V: TRBV5-1
D: TRBD1
J: TRBJ2-2
size: once
DNA: TGCGCCAGCAGCTTGACAGGGGGCATAGGGGAGCTGTTTTTT
CDR3: CASSLTGGIGELFF

V: TRBV30
D: TRBD2
J: TRBJ2-7
size: .
DNA: TGTGCCTGGAGTGAATCCGGGAGGGCTTACGAGCAGTACTTC
CDR3: CAWSESGRAYEQYF

V: TRBV7-9
D: TRBD1
J: TRBJ1-1
size: once
DNA: TGTGCCAGCAGCACAGGGGCCCACATGAACACTGAAGCTTTCTTT
CDR3: CASSTGAHMNTEAFF

V: TRBV28
D: .
J: TRBJ1-3
size: .
DNA: TGTGCCAGCAGTACCCGGCGACAGCCTACGCTCTCTGGAAACACCATATATTTT
CDR3: CASSTRRQPTLSGNTIYF

V: TRBV29-1
D: .
J: TRBJ2-7
size: .
DNA: TGCAGCGTTGAACAGTTAGGGGCAGGACAAACCTACGAGCAGTACTTC
CDR3: CSVEQLGAGQTYEQYF

V: TRBV2
D: .
J: TRBJ2-5
size: once
DNA: TGTGCCAGCAGTGAAATATTCGCCAGCGGAGAGACCCAGTACTTC
CDR3: CASSEIFASGETQYF

V: TRBV9
D: .
J: TRBJ2-7
size: .
DNA: TGTGCCAGCAGCGTAGCTACCGGCACGAGCTACGAGCAGTACTTC
CDR3: CASSVATGTSYEQYF

V: TRBV13
D: .
J: TRBJ1-3
size: .
DNA: TGTGCCAGCAGCTCCGCCCTGGAGGAATCTGGAAACACCATATATTTT
CDR3: CASSSALEESGNTIYF

V: TRBV5-1
D: TRBD1
J: TRBJ2-3
size: .
DNA: TGCGCCAGCAGCCCCGGCGACAGGGGGCGCACAGATACGCAGTATTTT
CDR3: CASSPGDRGRTDTQYF

V: TRBV7-6
D: .
J: TRBJ2-4
size: .
DNA: TGTGCCAGCAGCTTAGTAGGAGGACCTAGCCGAAAAAAAAACATTCAGTACTTC
CDR3: CASSLVGGPSRKKNIQYF

V: TRBV6-5
D: .
J: TRBJ2-7
size: .
DNA: TGTGCCAGCAGTTACTCGACGGGGATGGTCTCCTACGAGCAGTACTTC
CDR3: CASSYSTGMVSYEQYF

V: TRBV9
D: .
J: TRBJ2-2
size: once
DNA: TGTGCCAGCAGCGTAGGAGGGTTACGGGCCGGGGAGCTGTTTTTT
CDR3: CASSVGGLRAGELFF

V: TRBV7-9
D: TRBD2
J: TRBJ2-1
size: .
DNA: TGTGCCAGCAGCTTAGCGGGTCTAGCGGGACAAGAGCAGTTCTTC
CDR3: CASSLAGLAGQEQFF

V: TRBV5-6
D: TRBD2
J: TRBJ2-7
size: .
DNA: TGTGCCAGCAGCCCGGGACTAGCGGAAGCCTACGAGCAGTACTTC
CDR3: CASSPGLAEAYEQYF

V: TRBV7-9
D: .
J: TRBJ2-7
size: few
DNA: TGTGCAGTTGGACTTCCCGTGTCCTACGAGCAGTACTTC
CDR3: CAVGLPVSYEQYF

V: TRBV7-6
D: TRBD2
J: TRBJ2-7
size: .
DNA: TGTGCCAGCAGCTTAGGAGCGGGAGCGTACGAGCAGTACTTC
CDR3: CASSLGAGAYEQYF

V: TRBV19
D: .
J: TRBJ2-7
size: .
DNA: TGTGCCAGTAGTATAGGGACAGAATTGATCTACGAGCAGTACTTC
CDR3: CASSIGTELIYEQYF

V: TRBV28
D: TRBD1
J: TRBJ1-4
size: .
DNA: TGTGCCAGCAGTTTCCGGGGACAGGCAACTAATGAAAAACTGTTTTTT
CDR3: CASSFRGQATNEKLFF

V: TRBV5-6
D: .
J: TRBJ2-7
size: .
DNA: TGTGCCAGCAGCTTGGGCAGTGCCTACGAGCAGTACTTC
CDR3: CASSLGSAYEQYF

V: TRBV4-2
D: .
J: TRBJ1-5
size: .
DNA: TGTGCCAGCAGCCAAGATGACGGGATGAGCAATCAGCCCCAGCATTTT
CDR3: CASSQDDGMSNQPQHF

V: TRBV5-8
D: TRBD1
J: TRBJ2-7
size: .
DNA: TGTGCCAGCTTCGAGACAGGGGGGACCCACGAGCAGTACTTC
CDR3: CASFETGGTHEQYF

V: TRBV9
D: .
J: TRBJ2-7
size: .
DNA: TGTGCCAGCAGCATTACCCCCTGGCAATCCGAGCAGTACTTC
CDR3: CASSITPWQSEQYF